These T cell receptor beta chains were read from a single sample in a study of T cells in Graves' hyperthyroidism and ophthalmopathy. TCRdb itself ran the multiplex PCR reads through MiXCR, one entry per CDR3 protein. The sample shows under 40,000 distinct CDR3 sequences, about 53% of them seen only once. Specimen: blood. Source of these receptors: a woman in her 40s with Graves' ophthalmopathy. The CDR3 runs from the conserved cysteine through the conserved F or W. Fields, in order: D gene, clone size, V gene, J gene, CDR3 protein, CDR3 DNA. The D gene is left open where the match is weak. Size is stated for part of the rows, as once, few or many counts, or as a class when the clone is expanded.

d_call: TRBD1; clone_size: NA; v_call: TRBV7-6; j_call: TRBJ2-2; cdr3_aa: CASSKNYRDSCNEQFF; cdr3_nt: TGTGCCAGCAGCAAAAATTACCGGGACAGCTGCAATGAGCAGTTTTTT
d_call: NA; clone_size: few; v_call: TRBV2; j_call: TRBJ1-4; cdr3_aa: CASSFSGLDNEKLFF; cdr3_nt: TGTGCCAGCAGTTTTTCGGGACTGGATAATGAAAAACTGTTTTTT
d_call: TRBD2; clone_size: many; v_call: TRBV4-1; j_call: TRBJ2-1; cdr3_aa: CASSQGLAGGYNEQFF; cdr3_nt: TGCGCCAGCAGCCAGGGACTAGCGGGGGGATATAATGAGCAGTTCTTC
d_call: TRBD1; clone_size: once; v_call: TRBV20-1; j_call: TRBJ1-3; cdr3_aa: CSVRLHGTGVVSSGNTIYF; cdr3_nt: TGCAGTGTTAGACTTCACGGGACAGGCGTTGTAAGCTCTGGAAACACCATATATTTT
d_call: NA; clone_size: NA; v_call: TRBV20-1; j_call: TRBJ2-1; cdr3_aa: CSARENEQFF; cdr3_nt: TGCAGTGCTAGGGAGAATGAGCAGTTCTTC
d_call: TRBD2; clone_size: NA; v_call: TRBV19; j_call: TRBJ2-1; cdr3_aa: CASSMGGSSYEQFF; cdr3_nt: TGTGCCAGTAGTATGGGGGGGAGCTCTTATGAGCAGTTCTTC
d_call: NA; clone_size: NA; v_call: TRBV11-2; j_call: TRBJ2-5; cdr3_aa: CASSLGGGNQPQYF; cdr3_nt: TGTGCCAGCAGTTTAGGGGGTGGCAATCAGCCCCAGTACTTC
d_call: TRBD1; clone_size: NA; v_call: TRBV5-1; j_call: TRBJ2-5; cdr3_aa: CASSLQGAETQYF; cdr3_nt: TGCGCCAGCAGCTTACAGGGGGCCGAGACCCAGTACTTC
d_call: TRBD1; clone_size: NA; v_call: TRBV20-1; j_call: TRBJ1-5; cdr3_aa: CSARGRTGGFQPQHF; cdr3_nt: TGCAGTGCTAGAGGCCGGACAGGGGGATTTCAGCCCCAGCATTTT
d_call: NA; clone_size: NA; v_call: TRBV6-5; j_call: TRBJ2-1; cdr3_aa: CASSYSIRNEQFF; cdr3_nt: TGTGCCAGCAGTTACTCGATTCGCAACGAGCAGTTCTTC
d_call: NA; clone_size: NA; v_call: TRBV20-1; j_call: TRBJ2-1; cdr3_aa: CSAIPYNEQFF; cdr3_nt: TGCAGTGCTATACCCTACAATGAGCAGTTCTTC
d_call: TRBD1; clone_size: NA; v_call: TRBV24-1; j_call: TRBJ2-7; cdr3_aa: CATRGRGQVSYEQYF; cdr3_nt: TGTGCCACCAGGGGCCGAGGACAGGTATCCTACGAGCAGTACTTC
d_call: NA; clone_size: many; v_call: TRBV19; j_call: TRBJ2-1; cdr3_aa: CASSIRDFGSEQFF; cdr3_nt: TGTGCCAGTAGTATCAGGGACTTTGGAAGTGAGCAGTTCTTC
d_call: TRBD1; clone_size: once; v_call: TRBV9; j_call: TRBJ1-2; cdr3_aa: CASSGMDRGFYGYTF; cdr3_nt: TGTGCCAGCAGCGGGATGGACAGGGGGTTCTATGGCTACACCTTC
d_call: NA; clone_size: medium-sized; v_call: TRBV7-8; j_call: TRBJ2-7; cdr3_aa: CASSLNPGHYEQYF; cdr3_nt: TGTGCCAGCAGCTTGAACCCGGGACACTACGAGCAGTACTTC
d_call: NA; clone_size: once; v_call: TRBV20-1; j_call: TRBJ2-6; cdr3_aa: CSARDRGANVLTF; cdr3_nt: TGCAGTGCTAGAGATCGGGGGGCTAACGTCCTGACTTTC
d_call: NA; clone_size: few; v_call: TRBV12-3/TRBV12-4; j_call: TRBJ2-3; cdr3_aa: CASSLAAGTDTQYF; cdr3_nt: TGTGCCAGCAGTTTGGCGGCAGGAACAGATACGCAGTATTTT
d_call: NA; clone_size: NA; v_call: TRBV2; j_call: TRBJ2-3; cdr3_aa: CTSSDWSSTDTQYF; cdr3_nt: TGTACCAGCAGTGATTGGTCCTCCACAGATACGCAGTATTTC
d_call: TRBD2; clone_size: NA; v_call: TRBV20-1; j_call: TRBJ2-5; cdr3_aa: CSARGRLAGEETQYF; cdr3_nt: TGCAGTGCTAGAGGGAGGTTAGCGGGGGAGGAGACCCAGTACTTC
d_call: NA; clone_size: once; v_call: TRBV7-2; j_call: TRBJ2-7; cdr3_aa: CASSFFGTYEQYF; cdr3_nt: TGTGCCAGCAGCTTCTTCGGGACGTACGAGCAGTACTTC
d_call: TRBD2; clone_size: NA; v_call: TRBV24-1; j_call: TRBJ2-1; cdr3_aa: CATSGSGRVYNEQFF; cdr3_nt: TGTGCCACCAGTGGTAGCGGGAGGGTTTACAATGAGCAGTTCTTC
d_call: TRBD2; clone_size: NA; v_call: TRBV7-2; j_call: TRBJ2-7; cdr3_aa: CASSFGGSPTYEQYF; cdr3_nt: TGTGCCAGCAGCTTCGGGGGGTCCCCAACCTACGAGCAGTACTTC
d_call: TRBD2; clone_size: NA; v_call: TRBV9; j_call: TRBJ2-2; cdr3_aa: CASSLGLAVGELFF; cdr3_nt: TGTGCCAGCAGCCTCGGGCTAGCGGTCGGGGAGCTGTTTTTT
d_call: TRBD1; clone_size: NA; v_call: TRBV2; j_call: TRBJ1-5; cdr3_aa: CASSSGTGMVQPQHF; cdr3_nt: TGTGCCAGCAGTTCGGGGACAGGGATGGTTCAGCCCCAGCATTTT
d_call: NA; clone_size: NA; v_call: TRBV7-6; j_call: TRBJ2-7; cdr3_aa: CASSLGRTEEQYF; cdr3_nt: TGTGCCAGCAGCTTAGGCCGGACTGAAGAGCAGTACTTC
d_call: TRBD1; clone_size: many; v_call: TRBV5-6; j_call: TRBJ2-7; cdr3_aa: CASSSGTGFYEQYF; cdr3_nt: TGTGCCAGCAGCTCCGGGACAGGGTTCTACGAGCAGTACTTC
d_call: NA; clone_size: NA; v_call: TRBV15; j_call: TRBJ2-3; cdr3_aa: CATSKRKDTQYF; cdr3_nt: TGTGCCACCAGCAAGCGGAAAGATACGCAGTATTTT
d_call: TRBD2; clone_size: once; v_call: TRBV5-1; j_call: TRBJ2-1; cdr3_aa: CASSLDGAGGGHEQFF; cdr3_nt: TGCGCCAGCAGCTTGGATGGGGCGGGAGGTGGGCATGAGCAGTTCTTC
d_call: NA; clone_size: medium-sized; v_call: TRBV7-2; j_call: TRBJ2-1; cdr3_aa: CASSLWANEQFF; cdr3_nt: TGTGCCAGCAGCTTATGGGCAAATGAGCAGTTCTTC
d_call: TRBD2; clone_size: NA; v_call: TRBV20-1; j_call: TRBJ2-5; cdr3_aa: CSARDRGGPQETQYF; cdr3_nt: TGCAGTGCTAGAGACCGGGGGGGGCCTCAAGAGACCCAGTACTTC
d_call: TRBD1; clone_size: many; v_call: TRBV5-6; j_call: TRBJ1-1; cdr3_aa: CASSFRGTGTTEAFF; cdr3_nt: TGTGCCAGCAGCTTTCGCGGGACAGGGACCACTGAAGCTTTCTTT
d_call: NA; clone_size: medium-sized; v_call: TRBV7-3; j_call: TRBJ1-6; cdr3_aa: CASSQFAGLVSPLHF; cdr3_nt: TGTGCCAGCAGTCAGTTTGCCGGCCTGGTTTCACCCCTCCACTTT
d_call: NA; clone_size: many; v_call: TRBV7-3; j_call: TRBJ2-2; cdr3_aa: CASSRQGPNTGELFF; cdr3_nt: TGTGCCAGCAGCCGCCAGGGGCCTAACACCGGGGAGCTGTTTTTT
d_call: TRBD1; clone_size: many; v_call: TRBV28; j_call: TRBJ1-2; cdr3_aa: CATRDRVMYYTF; cdr3_nt: TGTGCCACCCGGGACAGGGTAATGTACTACACCTTC
d_call: NA; clone_size: NA; v_call: TRBV2; j_call: TRBJ1-2; cdr3_aa: CASSGTAYGYTF; cdr3_nt: TGTGCCAGCAGTGGGACAGCCTATGGCTACACCTTC
d_call: NA; clone_size: many; v_call: TRBV5-1; j_call: TRBJ1-2; cdr3_aa: CASSFLGGYGYTF; cdr3_nt: TGCGCCAGCAGCTTCTTGGGTGGCTATGGCTACACCTTC
d_call: NA; clone_size: medium-sized; v_call: TRBV2; j_call: TRBJ1-5; cdr3_aa: CASSEGYGSNQPQHF; cdr3_nt: TGTGCCAGCAGTGAAGGGTACGGTAGCAATCAGCCCCAGCATTTT
d_call: NA; clone_size: NA; v_call: TRBV20-1; j_call: TRBJ2-1; cdr3_aa: CSARHGGNTQFF; cdr3_nt: TGCAGTGCTAGGCACGGGGGAAATACGCAGTTCTTC
d_call: NA; clone_size: many; v_call: TRBV13; j_call: TRBJ2-7; cdr3_aa: CASSLTHSYEQYF; cdr3_nt: TGTGCCAGCAGCCTTACCCACTCCTACGAGCAGTACTTC
d_call: TRBD1; clone_size: many; v_call: TRBV6-5; j_call: TRBJ1-5; cdr3_aa: CASKRTNSGGSNQPQHF; cdr3_nt: TGTGCCAGCAAACGAACAAATTCAGGGGGCTCCAATCAGCCCCAGCATTTT
d_call: NA; clone_size: many; v_call: TRBV19; j_call: TRBJ1-1; cdr3_aa: CASSIRGAETSEAFF; cdr3_nt: TGTGCCAGTAGTATCCGGGGGGCTGAAACGTCTGAAGCTTTCTTT
d_call: TRBD1; clone_size: many; v_call: TRBV28; j_call: TRBJ1-5; cdr3_aa: CASSLGQLHQPQHF; cdr3_nt: TGTGCCAGCAGTTTGGGACAGCTCCACCAGCCCCAGCATTTT
d_call: NA; clone_size: many; v_call: TRBV27; j_call: TRBJ2-6; cdr3_aa: CASSPPASGANVLTF; cdr3_nt: TGTGCCAGCAGCCCCCCCGCCTCTGGGGCCAACGTCCTGACTTTC
d_call: TRBD2; clone_size: NA; v_call: TRBV5-1; j_call: TRBJ2-5; cdr3_aa: CASRPSGGQETQYF; cdr3_nt: TGCGCCAGCAGGCCTAGCGGGGGCCAAGAGACCCAGTACTTC
d_call: NA; clone_size: medium-sized; v_call: TRBV9; j_call: TRBJ2-7; cdr3_aa: CASSEDVRAEQYF; cdr3_nt: TGTGCCAGCAGCGAGGACGTCAGGGCCGAGCAGTACTTC
d_call: TRBD2; clone_size: many; v_call: TRBV6-5; j_call: TRBJ2-7; cdr3_aa: CASSAGLAPTYEQYF; cdr3_nt: TGTGCCAGCAGTGCGGGACTAGCTCCCACCTACGAGCAGTACTTC
d_call: TRBD1; clone_size: medium-sized; v_call: TRBV9; j_call: TRBJ1-6; cdr3_aa: CASSGGQGSNSPLHF; cdr3_nt: TGTGCCAGCAGCGGGGGACAGGGGAGTAACTCACCCCTCCACTTT